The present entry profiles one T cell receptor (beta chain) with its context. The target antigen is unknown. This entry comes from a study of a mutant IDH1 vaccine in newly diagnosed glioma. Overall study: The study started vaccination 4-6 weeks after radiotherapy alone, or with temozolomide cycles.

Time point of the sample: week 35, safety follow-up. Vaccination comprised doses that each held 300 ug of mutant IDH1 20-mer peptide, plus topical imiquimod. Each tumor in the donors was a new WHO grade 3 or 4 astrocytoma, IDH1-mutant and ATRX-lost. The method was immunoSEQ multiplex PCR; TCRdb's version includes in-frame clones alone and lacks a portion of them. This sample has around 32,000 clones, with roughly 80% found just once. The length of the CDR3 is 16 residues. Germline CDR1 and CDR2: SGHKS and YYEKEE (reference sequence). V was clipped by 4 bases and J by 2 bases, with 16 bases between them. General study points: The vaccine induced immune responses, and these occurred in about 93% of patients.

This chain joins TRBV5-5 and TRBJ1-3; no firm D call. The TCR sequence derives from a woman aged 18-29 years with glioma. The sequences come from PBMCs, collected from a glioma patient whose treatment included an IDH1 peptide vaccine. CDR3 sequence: CASSLSGIIAGNTIYF. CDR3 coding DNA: TGTGCCAGCAGCCTCTCCGGCATTATCGCTGGAAACACCATATATTTT.